These 16 T cell receptor beta chains were all obtained from the same sample, sequenced in a study of blood T cell repertoires in COVID-19. Using immunoSEQ multiplex PCR, the repertoire was profiled, and TCRdb retains in-frame clones only, with some absent. Here the sample spans under 300,000 clones, about nine tenths being singletons. Specimen: PBMCs or T cells enriched from blood (not recorded which). Receptors were obtained from a woman aged 25 to 39 with acute COVID-19.

This chain links TRBV9 with TRBJ2-7; 10 bases align to TRBD2. The CDR3 consists of 15 residues. The V and J ends lost 1 base and 2 bases, in that order; junction bases with no gene match: 3. The germline V gene has CDR1 SGDLS and CDR2 YYNGEE. CDR3 in amino acids: CASSVTSGAPYEQYF. DNA of the CDR3: TGTGCCAGCAGCGTAACTAGCGGGGCTCCCTACGAGCAGTACTTC.

The DNA for the CDR3 is TGCGCCAGCAGCACCGGGGACACCCCAAGGGACGAGCAGTACTTC. Its protein is CASSTGDTPRDEQYF. The chain carries TRBV5-1 and TRBJ2-7, with D perhaps matching TRBD1 (6 bases). The V and J ends lost 4 bases and 5 bases respectively, with 19 bases between them. Per germline, CDR1 SGHRS and CDR2 YFSETQ. The CDR3 is 15 residues long.

The chain employs TRBV9 and TRBJ1-2, with a possible D match to TRBD1 (5 bases). Germline-derived CDR1 and CDR2 are SGDLS and YYNGEE. The V gene lost 3 bases and the J gene lost 3 bases, with 9 bases spanning the gap. This CDR3 comprises 13 residues. DNA of the CDR3: TGTGCCAGCAGCGGCGGGGCCGACTATGGCTACACCTTC. This sequence encodes CASSGGADYGYTF.

The chain uses TRBV18 and TRBJ2-5; D gene unclear. The CDR3 has 14 amino acids. Germline V CDR1 and CDR2: KGHSH, LQKENI. Trimming took 3 bases from V and 3 from J, leaving 11 bases between them. The CDR3 spells CASSPRQAEETQYF. The CDR3 DNA reads TGTGCCAGCTCACCGCGCCAGGCTGAAGAGACCCAGTACTTC. The variable domain in full, completed from reference TRBV18 and TRBJ2-5, reads NAGVMQNPRHLVRRRGQEARLRCSPMKGHSHVYWYRQLPEEGLKFMVYLQKENIIDESGMPKERFSAEFPKEGPSILRIQQVVRGDSAAYFCASSPRQAEETQYFGPGTRLLVL.

CDR3 region: CASSRTAYSNQPQHF. In DNA form, the CDR3 reads TGTGCCAGCAGCCGGACAGCTTATAGCAATCAGCCCCAGCATTTT. The chain carries TRBV3-1 (or the pseudogene TRBV3-2) and TRBJ1-5, with D perhaps TRBD1 (6 bases). The germline gives CDR1 LGHDT, CDR2 YNNKEL (reference sequence). Trimming removed 4 bases at V and 0 bases at J, with 10 bases between. This CDR3 contains 15 residues.

Comment on this clone: This same CDR3 is encoded by further DNA sequences in the sample. The chain has TRBV18 and TRBJ1-1; perhaps TRBD1 as D (5 bases). CDR1 and CDR2 (germline): KGHSH, LQKENI. The CDR3 covers 14 residues. V lost 3 bases and J lost 2, with 10 bases in between. CDR3 coding DNA: TGTGCCAGCTCACCGGGGCAGGGTAACACTGAAGCTTTCTTT. Translating gives CASSPGQGNTEAFF.

This rearrangement joins TRBV7-9 to TRBJ1-6, with 10 bases fitting TRBD1. Germline assignment: CDR1 SEHNR and CDR2 FQNEAQ (reference sequence). The V gene end was trimmed by 0 bases and the J gene end by 7 bases; junction bases not matched to a gene: 0. The CDR3 covers 15 residues. This CDR3 reads CASSLAGQGNSPLHF. The CDR3 nucleotides read TGTGCCAGCAGCTTAGCGGGACAGGGGAATTCACCCCTCCACTTT.

The chain joins TRBV20-1 to TRBJ2-1, with 8 bases matching TRBD2. V shed 3 bases and J 4 bases; nucleotides not matched to a gene: 8. From germline, CDR1 is DFQATT and CDR2 SNEGSKA (reference sequence). CDR3 length equals 15 residues. The CDR3 loop is CSASGLAGRYNEQFF. The CDR3 nucleotides read TGCAGTGCTAGTGGGTTAGCGGGACGATACAATGAGCAGTTCTTC.

This sequence joins TRBV19 and TRBJ2-1; TRBD2 agrees at 8 bases. V was pared by 1 base and J by 8 bases, with 4 bases of the junction left unmatched. CDR1 LNHDA and CDR2 SQIVND come from the germline V gene (reference sequence). The CDR3 runs 14 residues. CDR3 loop: CASSIGPGGYEQFF. DNA for the CDR3: TGTGCCAGTAGTATAGGCCCGGGAGGGTATGAGCAGTTCTTC.

The rearrangement uses TRBV6-6 and TRBJ1-1; possibly TRBD1 for D (6 bases). V lost 8 bases, J lost 10 bases, and 20 bases lay in between. The CDR3 is made up of 13 amino acids. Per the germline V gene, CDR1 is MNHNY and CDR2 is SVGAGI (reference sequence). The CDR3 nucleotides read TGTGCCAGCTATCAAGATGGGGGCCCTGGAGCTTTCTTT. This gives the protein CASYQDGGPGAFF.

V and J are TRBV2 and TRBJ1-1; maybe TRBD1 (5 bases). Germline CDR1 SNHLY, CDR2 FYNNEI. V lost 0 bases and J lost 3, with 14 bases in between. The CDR3 totals 16 residues. CDR3 sequence: CASSEARRVRDTEAFF. The CDR3 DNA follows: TGTGCCAGCAGTGAAGCTCGTAGGGTCAGGGACACTGAAGCTTTCTTT.

The chain recombines TRBV15 with TRBJ2-1; D might be TRBD1 (6 bases). The CDR3 sequence is 14 residues long. CDR1 LNHNV and CDR2 YYDKDF come from the germline V gene (reference sequence). Deletions cut 3 bases from V and 8 bases from J, with 14 bases between. As DNA, the CDR3 is TGTGCCACCAGCAGGGAAAGGGGGTGGTATGAGCAGTTCTTC. Amino acid sequence: CATSRERGWYEQFF.

This clone was counted between two and nine times. This chain uses TRBV6-5 with TRBJ1-5; 8 bases match TRBD1. The germline V gene has CDR1 MNHEY and CDR2 SVGAGI. The V segment lost 7 bases and the J segment 10 bases; nucleotides outside the gene matches: 12. The CDR3 contains 14 residues. The CDR3 loop is CASMTGEGARPQHF. Written as DNA, the CDR3 is TGTGCCAGCATGACAGGGGAGGGGGCGCGACCCCAGCATTTT.

The gene calls are TRBV9 and TRBJ2-7, with D hard to call. V was trimmed by 0 bases and J by 1 base, leaving 8 bases between them. The CDR3 is 14 amino acids. The germline gives CDR1 SGDLS, CDR2 YYNGEE. The CDR3, as DNA: TGTGCCAGCAGCGTAGGTCCCCAATCCTACGAGCAGTACTTC. Protein sequence: CASSVGPQSYEQYF.

The J gene is TRBJ1-4, the V gene TRBV6-6, with D possibly matching TRBD1 (6 bases). This CDR3 is 13 amino acids long. CDR1 is MNHNY and CDR2 is SVGAGI in the germline V gene (reference sequence). V shed 6 bases and J shed 5 bases, with 10 bases lying between them. CDR3 coding DNA: TGTGCCAGCAGGGACAGAATGAATGAAAAACTGTTTTTT. It encodes CASRDRMNEKLFF.

The chain links TRBV19 to TRBJ1-5; possibly TRBD1 for D (6 bases). The V gene's germline CDR1 is LNHDA and CDR2 SQIVND (reference sequence). This CDR3 region has 14 residues. The V end was cut by 3 bases, the J end by 6 bases, with 12 bases between. CDR3 region: CASSIPGVGQPQHF. The DNA of the CDR3 is TGTGCCAGTAGTATTCCAGGGGTGGGTCAGCCCCAGCATTTT.